This paragraph covers one T cell receptor beta chain sequence. No antigen is known for it. CDR1 and CDR2 from the germline V gene are LNHDA and SQIVND (reference sequence). The CDR3 has 15 amino acids. J lost 6 bases, V lost 0 bases, and 6 bases had no gene match. This entry belongs to a study of cytomegalovirus exposure and HLA in healthy donors. Findings and caveats of the study: A later examination showed that TCR association rates differed by HLA locus, with DRB1 most and HLA-C fewest. TCR beta chains associated with HLA were, in a later analysis, more clonally expanded than equally common others. Sequencing had likely introduced a cluster of highly shared sequence variants as an artifact.

The primer mix had 60 Vbeta and 13 Jbeta primers. The repertoire was sequenced with immunoSEQ multiplex PCR; TCRdb's copy has only in-frame clones and lacks some. Here the sample spans fewer than 200,000 clones, over 80% being singletons. Sequencing used PBMCs. This rearrangement joins TRBV19 to TRBJ1-1, with TRBD1 identical over 8 bases. This sequence originates from a woman aged 45-65 years in good health and CMV-seropositive. CDR3 in DNA: TGTGCCAGTAGTATAGATGCCCACAGGGGGTCTGAAGCTTTCTTT. Translated: CASSIDAHRGSEAFF.